The T cell receptor beta chain under discussion was sequenced for a study of CD8 T cells in ankylosing spondylitis. Regarding the study as a whole: Reportedly, disease-linked clones are significantly enriched in ankylosing spondylitis patients' matched synovial fluid. Several highly homologous variants made up a TCR beta motif, and this motif appeared characteristic of ankylosing spondylitis blood.

There are many counts of this clonotype. Its matching antigen is unknown. The V gene lost 7 bases and the J gene lost 8 bases, with 14 bases spanning the gap. This CDR3 region has 12 residues. Germline lookup yields CDR1 MNHEY and CDR2 SVGEGT. From the 5' RACE reads, TCRdb called clonotypes with MiXCR, one entry per CDR3 protein. This sample yields over 110,000 distinct CDR3 sequences, of which 7% to 10% are seen a single time; more than 7% belongs to the top ten. This TCR was sampled from a male donor with ankylosing spondylitis. V usage is TRBV6-2 or TRBV6-3 and J usage is TRBJ1-1, with a tentative D call TRBD1 (5 bases). The sample consisted of synovial fluid, either unsorted or a sorted T cell fraction (not recorded which). In DNA form, the CDR3 reads TGTGCCAGCACCGACCCGGGACTGGAAGCTTTCTTT. Amino acids: CASTDPGLEAFF.